This TCR beta chain was profiled in a study of T cell responses to AZD1222 COVID-19 vaccine. Regarding the study as a whole: Following two doses of AZD1222, Spike-specific TCR breadth and depth rose. Donors, mostly white British, included more females; clonal diversity was possibly underestimated. It was only a handful of AZD1222 recipients who were seropositive at baseline. Dominant CD4 TCR responses targeted spike regions 160-218 and 743-854.

In the case of this clone: Its antigen is unidentified.

This CDR3 is built from 15 residues. With 1 base removed from V and 6 bases from J, the gap between germline ends came to 13 bases. Germline CDR1 and CDR2: SGHAT and FQNNGV. Only in-frame clones appear in the TCRdb table, and some are missing; sequencing was by immunoSEQ multiplex PCR. The sample holds some 86,000 clones, about 90% seen once. The material was peripheral blood, obtained 28 days after the second AZD1222 dose. The V and J genes are TRBV11-2 and TRBJ2-1; D may be TRBD1 (6 bases). This sequence was found in an adult who received the AZD1222 COVID-19 vaccine. For the CDR3, the DNA is TGTGCCAGCAGCTTAGGGGCAGGGGTATCCAATGAGCAGTTCTTC. It is translated as CASSLGAGVSNEQFF.